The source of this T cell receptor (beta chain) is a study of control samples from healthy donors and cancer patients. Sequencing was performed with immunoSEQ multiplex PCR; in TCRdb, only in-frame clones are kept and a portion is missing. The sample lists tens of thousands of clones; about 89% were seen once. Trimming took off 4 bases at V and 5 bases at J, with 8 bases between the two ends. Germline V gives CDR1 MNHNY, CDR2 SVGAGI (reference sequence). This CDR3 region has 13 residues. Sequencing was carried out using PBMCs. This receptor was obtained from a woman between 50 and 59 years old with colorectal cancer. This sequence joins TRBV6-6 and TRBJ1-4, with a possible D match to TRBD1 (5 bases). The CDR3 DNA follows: TGTGCCAGCAGTTTCCACAGGAATGAAAAACTGTTTTTT. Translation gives CASSFHRNEKLFF.